Below are 21 T cell receptor beta chains sequenced from a single sample in a study of PD-L1 blockade in urothelial cancer. Profiling relied on immunoSEQ multiplex PCR, and the TCRdb table lists in-frame clones only, not all of them. This table has over 70,000 clones, around four fifths appearing once. Stated time point: peripheral blood 6 weeks after treatment start. The specimen comprised PBMCs, sampled around atezolizumab (anti-PD-L1) treatment. The source is a man in his sixties or seventies with urothelial cancer.

V is TRBV5-1 and J is TRBJ2-1, with D maybe TRBD2 (5 bases). The CDR3 has 16 residues. Germline V CDR1 and CDR2: SGHRS, YFSETQ. Between the trimmed V and J ends, which lost 0 bases and 9 bases, there was a span of 19 bases. CDR3 protein: CASSLGRTLATGEQFF. Here the CDR3 DNA reads TGCGCCAGCAGCTTGGGGAGGACCCTTGCCACCGGTGAGCAGTTCTTC. Supplemented by reference TRBV5-1 and TRBJ2-1, the full variable domain reads KAGVTQTPRYLIKTRGQQVTLSCSPISGHRSVSWYQQTPGQGLQFLFEYFSETQRNKGNFPGRFSGRQFSNSRSEMNVSTLELGDSALYLCASSLGRTLATGEQFFGPGTRLTVL.

V usage is TRBV5-1 and J usage is TRBJ1-1, with unresolved D. CDR3 size: 14 residues. The V and J ends lost 4 bases and 3 bases respectively, with 13 bases between them. Germline lookup yields CDR1 SGHRS and CDR2 YFSETQ. CDR3 sequence: CASSPRSGDTEAFF. CDR3 bases: TGCGCCAGCAGCCCTAGAAGTGGTGACACTGAAGCTTTCTTT.

The V gene is TRBV6-6, the J gene TRBJ2-1, with 8 bases that match TRBD2. The CDR3 spans 15 residues. J was trimmed by 7 bases and V by 6 bases; bases with no gene match: 11. The germline V gene has CDR1 MNHNY and CDR2 SVGAGI (reference sequence). Here the CDR3 DNA reads TGTGCCAGCAGACGGGGGGGCGCGTTCGGGAATGAGCAGTTCTTC. Translation gives CASRRGGAFGNEQFF.

This clone appeared a single time. The chain employs TRBV5-6 and TRBJ1-2; D is unresolved. The CDR3 has 15 residues. Germline assignment: CDR1 SGHDT and CDR2 YYEEEE. V lost 1 base and J lost 1, with 11 bases in between. The CDR3 is CASSLREINNYGYTF. CDR3 sequence (DNA): TGTGCCAGCAGCTTGCGGGAGATCAATAACTATGGCTACACCTTC.

The V gene is TRBV2, the J gene TRBJ1-1; 7 bases fit TRBD1. Germline CDR1 and CDR2: SNHLY and FYNNEI. CDR3 length equals 14 residues. With V trimmed by 2 bases and J by 5 bases, 5 bases remained unmatched. DNA of the CDR3: TGTGCCAGCAGTGAACGGGACAGTTGGACTGAAGCTTTCTTT. Encoded protein: CASSERDSWTEAFF.

Here the CDR3 reads CASSQEARIRIHNSGNTIYF. The DNA of the CDR3 is TGTGCCAGCAGCCAAGAAGCGAGGATTCGGATTCACAACTCTGGAAACACCATATATTTT. This chain uses TRBV14 with TRBJ1-3; no clear D gene. The CDR3 totals 20 residues. Germline CDR1 reads SGHDN; CDR2 reads FVKESK. The V end lost 0 bases, the J end lost 0 bases, and 21 bases lay between the germline ends.

This clone was counted only a few times. This chain uses TRBV25-1 with TRBJ2-5; TRBD1 matches at 8 bases. Germline loops: CDR1 MGHDK, CDR2 SYGVNS. The CDR3 contains 16 residues. Unmatched junction bases numbered 8, after V lost 3 bases and J lost 2 bases. The DNA for the CDR3 is TGTGCCAGCAGTGAGACAGGGGCGAACCAACAAGAGACCCAGTACTTC. Translating gives CASSETGANQQETQYF.

This clone was detected a few times. The chain has TRBV6-1 and TRBJ2-3; 7 bases line up with TRBD2. Germline V gene data show CDR1 as MNHNS and CDR2 as SASEGT. The CDR3 has 14 amino acids. V lost 1 base, J lost 4 bases, and 2 bases stayed unmatched. The CDR3 spells CASSEVTSPDTQYF. The CDR3 DNA follows: TGTGCCAGCAGTGAAGTGACTAGCCCAGATACGCAGTATTTT.

The chain employs TRBV5-1 and TRBJ2-1, with TRBD2 matching 14 bases. The CDR3 sequence is 15 residues long. The junction had 13 bases not matched to a gene; V was cut back by 4 bases and J by 16 bases. The germline V gene has CDR1 SGHRS and CDR2 YFSETQ. In DNA, the CDR3 is TGCGCCAGCAGCGTTGCTGGGACTAGCGGGGGTCCTGCTTTCTTC. Translating it yields CASSVAGTSGGPAFF. The variable domain in full, completed from reference TRBV5-1 and TRBJ2-1, reads KAGVTQTPRYLIKTRGQQVTLSCSPISGHRSVSWYQQTPGQGLQFLFEYFSETQRNKGNFPGRFSGRQFSNSRSEMNVSTLELGDSALYLCASSVAGTSGGPAFFGPGTRLTVL.

At least ten counts were recorded for this clone. The chain employs TRBV7-9 and TRBJ2-5; D may be TRBD2 (7 bases). Germline lookup yields CDR1 SEHNR and CDR2 FQNEAQ (reference sequence). The CDR3 is 14 amino acids. V lost 1 base and J lost 2, with 8 bases in between. The CDR3 DNA sequence: TGTGCCAGCAGCTTAGAGGGGGGGCAAGAGACCCAGTACTTC. Amino acids: CASSLEGGQETQYF.

V is TRBV5-4 and J is TRBJ2-5; TRBD2 matches at 16 bases. Germline CDR1 reads SGHNT; CDR2 reads YYREEE (reference sequence). J was trimmed by 4 bases and V by 3 bases; bases with no gene match: 3. This CDR3 has 16 amino acids. CDR3: CASSSGLAGGIETQYF. The DNA of the CDR3 is TGTGCCAGCAGCTCGGGACTAGCGGGAGGGATAGAGACCCAGTACTTC.

This chain connects TRBV11-2 to TRBJ2-7; 7 bases are a match to TRBD1. The CDR3 length is 12 residues. Germline-derived CDR1 and CDR2 are SGHAT and FQNNGV. Trimming removed 4 bases from V and 5 bases from J; junction bases left unmatched: 2. CDR3 residues: CASSSDRNEQYF. The CDR3 DNA follows: TGTGCCAGCAGCTCGGACAGGAACGAGCAGTACTTC.

This chain connects TRBV7-6 to TRBJ2-2, with a tentative D call TRBD1 (6 bases). The CDR3 spans 15 residues. CDR1 is SGHVS and CDR2 is FNYEAQ in the germline V gene. Between the trimmed V and J ends, which lost 5 bases and 0 bases, there was a span of 10 bases. As DNA, the CDR3 is TGTGCCAGCAGCCCGAGGGACACGAACACCGGGGAGCTGTTTTTT. This encodes CASSPRDTNTGELFF.

V gene TRBV25-1 combines with J gene TRBJ2-1; a possible D gene is TRBD2 (5 bases). Germline V gene lookup returns CDR1 MGHDK and CDR2 SYGVNS. The CDR3 runs 13 residues. Trimming shortened V by 8 bases and J by 4 bases, and 12 bases separated the two germline ends. DNA for the CDR3: TGTGCCAGCGCGGACTTGGCGTACAATGAGCAGTTCTTC. It codes for CASADLAYNEQFF.

This chain connects TRBV13 to TRBJ2-7; 8 nucleotides line up with TRBD2. With 5 bases clipped from V and 3 bases from J, the junction kept 12 bases outside the gene matches. This CDR3 has 16 residues. The germline CDR1 and CDR2 sequences are PRHDT and FYEKMQ (reference sequence). CDR3 nucleotide sequence: TGTGCCAGCAGCCCCCGGGGTAGCGGGAACAACTACGAGCAGTACTTC. It codes for CASSPRGSGNNYEQYF. Full variable domain (outside the CDR3, taken from reference TRBV13 and TRBJ2-7): AAGVIQSPRHLIKEKRETATLKCYPIPRHDTVYWYQQGPGQDPQFLISFYEKMQSDKGSIPDRFSAQQFSDYHSELNMSSLELGDSALYFCASSPRGSGNNYEQYFGPGTRLTVT.

The chain carries TRBV11-3 and TRBJ2-3, with TRBD1 matching 11 bases. Germline V gene sequence: CDR1 SGHNT, CDR2 YENEEA. Trimming at V came to 5 bases and at J to 7 bases, leaving 11 bases not matched to a gene. The CDR3 extends over 16 amino acids. In DNA, the CDR3 is TGTGCCAGCAGCGTAAGCCGGGACAGGGGGATAAATACGCAGTATTTT. Translation gives CASSVSRDRGINTQYF.

This clone was detected ten times or more. This chain connects TRBV11-2 to TRBJ1-1, with 12 bases identical to TRBD1. CDR3 size: 19 residues. Germline V lookup: CDR1 SGHAT, CDR2 FQNNGV. V trimming: 4 bases; J trimming: 4 bases; junction bases outside the gene matches: 16. CDR3 protein: CASSYGVPSRDRGLTEAFF. Written as DNA, the CDR3 is TGTGCCAGCAGCTACGGGGTTCCTTCCCGGGACAGGGGGCTCACTGAAGCTTTCTTT.

The chain carries TRBV7-3 and TRBJ2-5; weak D call: TRBD1 (6 bases). Looked up from germline, CDR1 is SGHTA and CDR2 is FQGTGA. CDR3 length: 13 residues. The V and J ends lost 3 bases and 3 bases respectively, with 8 bases between them. Here the CDR3 DNA reads TGTGCCAGCAGCTTGAACAGGGAAGAGACCCAGTACTTC. Protein sequence: CASSLNREETQYF.

J is TRBJ2-7 and V is TRBV7-2; 10 nucleotides agree with TRBD2. The CDR3 spans 15 residues. The germline CDR1 and CDR2 sequences are SGHTA and FQGNSA. V lost 5 bases, J lost 0 bases, and 4 bases stayed unmatched. The CDR3 nucleotides read TGTGCCAGCAGCCCTAGCGGGAGTGACTCCTACGAGCAGTACTTC. It is translated as CASSPSGSDSYEQYF.

The rearrangement uses TRBV11-3 and TRBJ2-1, with 8 bases that match TRBD1. This CDR3 is 15 amino acids long. Germline V gene lookup returns CDR1 SGHNT and CDR2 YENEEA. The ends lost 0 bases at V and 4 bases at J; junction bases unmatched: 2. CDR3 sequence reads: CASSLEQGGYNEQFF. The CDR3 nucleotides are TGTGCCAGCAGCTTAGAACAGGGGGGTTACAATGAGCAGTTCTTC.

This sequence joins TRBV5-1 and TRBJ1-1; D might be TRBD1 (6 bases). Between the trimmed V and J ends, which lost 2 bases and 1 base, there was a span of 12 bases. CDR1 is SGHRS and CDR2 is YFSETQ in the germline V gene. CDR3 length: 15 amino acids. Written as DNA, the CDR3 is TGCGCCAGCAGCTTTAAAACAGGGCAGAACACTGAAGCTTTCTTT. It is translated as CASSFKTGQNTEAFF.